This is a list of T cell receptor beta chains from one sample in a study of identifying expanded T cells in peripheral blood. Assay: immunoSEQ multiplex PCR; the TCRdb copy retains only in-frame clones and omits some. The sample carries about 91,000 clones, around nine tenths recorded once. The sequenced sample was blood. The receptors stem from a person aged 18 to 75 in good health. The CDR3 runs from the conserved cysteine through the conserved F or W. D genes are given only for firm matches.

>TRBJ2-4|TRBV7-9|NA
TGTGCCAGCAGCCTAGTGAATTTGGGGCCCCAGGACATTCAGTACTTC
CASSLVNLGPQDIQYF
>TRBJ1-2|TRBV9|NA
TGTGCCAGCAGCGTAGCTTCGATTGGTGACATAAACTATGGCTACACCTTC
CASSVASIGDINYGYTF
>TRBJ2-7|TRBV28|NA
TGTGCCAGCAGGCGTGGAAGGGGCCCCTACGAGCAGTACTTC
CASRRGRGPYEQYF
>TRBJ2-5|TRBV7-3|TRBD2
TGTGCCAGCAGCAAAGGGACTAGCGGGACTCAAGAGACCCAGTACTTC
CASSKGTSGTQETQYF
>TRBJ2-7|TRBV10-3|NA
TGTGCCATCAGTCTGGGGATGAGGGAGCAGTACTTC
CAISLGMREQYF
>TRBJ2-7|TRBV6-5|TRBD2
TGTGCCAGCAGAGACGGGAGGGGTGAACCCTACGAGCAGTACTTC
CASRDGRGEPYEQYF
>TRBJ1-1|TRBV30|NA
TGTGCCTGGAGTCCAGGGAGATGGACTGAAGCTTTCTTT
CAWSPGRWTEAFF
>TRBJ2-3|TRBV12-5|TRBD1
TGTGCTAGTGGTTTGGGGACAGGGTACACAGATACGCAGTATTTT
CASGLGTGYTDTQYF
>TRBJ1-2|TRBV19|TRBD1
TGTGCCGCTCAGGGGGAAAACTATGGCTACACCTTC
CAAQGENYGYTF
>TRBJ2-1|TRBV6-4|NA
TGTGCCAGCAGTGACTCTGGCTACTCCTACAATGAGCAGTTCTTC
CASSDSGYSYNEQFF
>TRBJ2-1|TRBV5-1|TRBD2
TGCGCCAGCACCCCCTCGACTAGCGGGGGTCAAGAATTCTTC
CASTPSTSGGQEFF
>TRBJ2-3|TRBV27|TRBD2
TGTGCCAGCAGTCCCTATAGCGGGAGGGCCTTTTTAGATACGCAGTATTTT
CASSPYSGRAFLDTQYF
>TRBJ2-2|TRBV27|NA
TGTGCCAGCAGTTTGGAAGCGAGGAACACCGGGGAGCTGTTTTTT
CASSLEARNTGELFF
>TRBJ1-2|TRBV27|TRBD1
TGTGCCAGCAGTCGCCGACAGGGGGCCATCTATGGCTACACCTTC
CASSRRQGAIYGYTF
>TRBJ2-5|TRBV30|NA
TGTGCCTGGAGTGTCGCCAGGTACCAAGAGACCCAGTACTTC
CAWSVARYQETQYF